These 22 T cell receptor beta chains share one sample of origin, sequenced in a study of shared clonotypes between healthy human individuals. Repertoires were generated with immunoSEQ multiplex PCR, while TCRdb's copy carries only in-frame clones and drops some. The sample has 950,000 to 1,300,000 clones; around 76% are singletons. The sequenced material came from memory CD4+ T cells sorted from blood. The sample's subset: CD45RA-negative fraction. The origin of the receptors is a man aged 18 to 30 in good health.

This clone appeared many times. V is TRBV7-3 and J is TRBJ1-4; possibly TRBD1 for D (5 bases). CDR1 and CDR2 (germline): SGHTA, FQGTGA. The V end was cut by 1 base, the J end by 6 bases, with 18 bases between. The CDR3 sequence is 17 residues long. CDR3 amino acids: CASSLMRGKKRDEKLFF. As DNA, the CDR3 is TGTGCCAGCAGCTTAATGCGGGGGAAAAAGCGAGATGAAAAACTGTTTTTT.

The gene calls are TRBV10-3 and TRBJ2-7; 8 bases line up with TRBD2. Germline CDR1 ENHRY, CDR2 SYGVKD. The CDR3 is 14 amino acids. V shed 9 bases and J 1 base; nucleotides not matched to a gene: 8. The DNA for the CDR3 is TGTGCCATTTCAGTAGCGGGACCTTCCTACGAGCAGTACTTC. Translating gives CAISVAGPSYEQYF.

The V and J genes are TRBV7-6 and TRBJ2-3; D remains unclear. The ends were cut back, 5 bases at V and 2 bases at J, with 5 bases in the middle. The CDR3 extends over 12 amino acids. Germline V gene data show CDR1 as SGHVS and CDR2 as FNYEAQ. The CDR3: CASSPITDTQYF. The CDR3 DNA is TGTGCCAGCAGCCCGATCACAGATACGCAGTATTTT.

The chain is built from TRBV2 and TRBJ2-1; D is uncertain. Trimming stripped 2 bases from V and 7 bases from J, with 6 bases between. The CDR3 contains 12 residues. Germline loops: CDR1 SNHLY, CDR2 FYNNEI. The CDR3 DNA reads TGTGCCAGCAGTGAATGGCCAAATGAGCAGTTCTTC. Encoded protein: CASSEWPNEQFF.

This chain connects TRBV11-1 to TRBJ2-7, with 7 bases identical to TRBD2. CDR1 is SGHAT and CDR2 is FQDESV in the germline V gene (reference sequence). There are 13 residues in the CDR3. The junction had 4 bases not matched to a gene; V was cut back by 5 bases and J by 3 bases. CDR3 sequence: CASSRGGGYEQYF. CDR3 coding DNA: TGTGCCAGCAGCCGGGGCGGGGGCTACGAGCAGTACTTC.

The CDR3 loop reads CASSFFGTGNTYEQYF. The CDR3 nucleotides are TGTGCCAGCAGCTTTTTCGGAACGGGGAACACCTACGAGCAGTACTTC. The V call is TRBV5-6, the J call TRBJ2-7; D may be TRBD2 (5 bases). Trimming shortened V by 2 bases and J by 2 bases, and 17 bases separated the two germline ends. The CDR3 is 16 residues long. Per germline, CDR1 SGHDT and CDR2 YYEEEE.

The V gene is TRBV2, the J gene TRBJ1-3; perhaps TRBD1 as D (6 bases). The length of the CDR3 is 14 residues. Germline V gives CDR1 SNHLY, CDR2 FYNNEI. V lost 8 bases, J lost 0 bases, and 11 bases lay in between. Here the CDR3 DNA reads TGTGCCAGCCAAGGGGGAGACTCTGGAAACACCATATATTTT. Amino acid sequence: CASQGGDSGNTIYF.

This clone was observed once. The chain joins TRBV6-5 to TRBJ1-2, with 9 bases matching TRBD1. V was pared by 5 bases and J by 5 bases, with 3 bases of the junction left unmatched. This CDR3 contains 13 residues. The germline V gene has CDR1 MNHEY and CDR2 SVGAGI. The CDR3 coding sequence is TGTGCCAGCAGTGTGACAGGGGGATATGGCTACACCTTC. It codes for CASSVTGGYGYTF.

The CDR3 spells CASSLSQGRGETQYF. CDR3 DNA sequence: TGTGCCAGCAGTTTATCCCAGGGGCGTGGAGAGACCCAGTACTTC. The chain is built from TRBV27 and TRBJ2-5; a possible D gene is TRBD1 (6 bases). CDR3 length: 15 residues. Germline-derived CDR1 and CDR2 are MNHEY and SMNVEV (reference sequence). Trimming stripped 0 bases from V and 4 bases from J, with 12 bases between.

In the case of this clone: The same CDR3 arises from other DNA sequences in this sample as well. CDR3 loop: CASSSLAGDNEQFF. The CDR3 region has the DNA TGTGCCAGCAGTTCGCTAGCGGGGGACAATGAGCAGTTCTTC. The gene calls are TRBV27 and TRBJ2-1; 10 bases align to TRBD2. Germline assignment: CDR1 MNHEY and CDR2 SMNVEV (reference sequence). The CDR3 has 14 amino acids. The V gene end was trimmed by 4 bases and the J gene end by 5 bases; junction bases not matched to a gene: 2.

The chain combines TRBV10-3 with TRBJ2-7; D is unclear. The V and J ends lost 2 bases and 2 bases respectively, with 10 bases between them. The CDR3 is 14 amino acids. Germline lookup yields CDR1 ENHRY and CDR2 SYGVKD. CDR3 nucleotide sequence: TGTGCCATCAGTGAGAAGGGAAGGGCCTACGAGCAGTACTTC. Its protein is CAISEKGRAYEQYF.

Worth noting for this clone: The same CDR3 also results from other DNA sequences found in this sample. The chain links TRBV5-4 to TRBJ1-1; D possibly corresponds to TRBD1 (6 bases). From germline, CDR1 is SGHNT and CDR2 YYREEE (reference sequence). The CDR3 consists of 14 residues. V was trimmed by 0 bases and J by 4 bases, leaving 10 bases between them. The CDR3 DNA follows: TGTGCCAGCAGCTTGGAACAGGGCGGCACTGAAGCTTTCTTT. This translates into CASSLEQGGTEAFF.

CDR3 in DNA: TGTGCCAGCAGCAGGACTTACAATGAGCAGTTCTTC. It is translated as CASSRTYNEQFF. The V gene is TRBV7-2, the J gene TRBJ2-1, with D perhaps matching TRBD2 (5 bases). The V and J ends lost 5 bases and 4 bases respectively, with 6 bases between them. The CDR3 loop spans 12 amino acids. The germline V gene encodes CDR1 SGHTA and CDR2 FQGNSA.

The chain employs TRBV7-2 and TRBJ2-7; TRBD2 matches 10 bases. CDR1 and CDR2 (germline): SGHTA, FQGNSA. Unmatched junction bases numbered 10, after V lost 5 bases and J lost 0 bases. The CDR3 is 17 amino acids. CDR3 in DNA: TGTGCCAGCAGCCCCCCTGGACTAGCGGCAAGCTCCTACGAGCAGTACTTC. It encodes CASSPPGLAASSYEQYF.

The V call is TRBV29-1, the J call TRBJ1-1; D is perhaps TRBD1 (5 bases). Germline values: CDR1 SQVTM, CDR2 ANQGSEA. CDR3 size: 15 residues. V gave up 8 bases and J gave up 2 bases, with 21 bases separating them. In DNA form, the CDR3 reads TGCAGCACAGTTGCGGGGCAGCTTTTAAACACTGAAGCTTTCTTT. This codes for CSTVAGQLLNTEAFF. Full variable domain (missing parts from reference TRBV29-1 and TRBJ1-1): SAVISQKPSRDICQRGTSLTIQCQVDSQVTMMFWYRQQPGQSLTLIATANQGSEATYESGFVIDKFPISRPNLTFSTLTVSNMSPEDSSIYLCSTVAGQLLNTEAFFGQGTRLTVV.

The chain is built from TRBV5-1 and TRBJ1-3; 7 nucleotides agree with TRBD1. Germline values: CDR1 SGHRS, CDR2 YFSETQ. The CDR3 covers 14 residues. The V segment lost 4 bases and the J segment 3 bases; nucleotides outside the gene matches: 4. For the CDR3, the DNA is TGCGCCAGCAGCCCAGACAGGGTTGGAAACACCATATATTTT. Translation: CASSPDRVGNTIYF.

This chain joins TRBV15 and TRBJ1-6, with D possibly matching TRBD1 (5 bases). Germline lookup yields CDR1 LNHNV and CDR2 YYDKDF (reference sequence). The CDR3 contains 14 residues. The germline V and J ends were trimmed by 8 bases and 6 bases, with 14 bases remaining between them. In DNA form, the CDR3 reads TGTGCCACCTCCCGGGAGGGGACTAATTCACCCCTCCACTTT. Residues: CATSREGTNSPLHF.

The V and J genes are TRBV10-3 and TRBJ2-1; TRBD2 aligns across 15 bases. CDR1 and CDR2 from the germline V gene are ENHRY and SYGVKD. This CDR3 has 19 residues. V lost 0 bases and J lost 9; bases outside the gene matches: 12. CDR3 nucleotide sequence: TGTGCCATCAGTGAGTCGCATGTTTGGGGGACTAGCGGGAGGAGTGAGCAGTTCTTC. Translating gives CAISESHVWGTSGRSEQFF.

The chain is built from TRBV5-1 and TRBJ2-5; TRBD2 agrees at 7 bases. The germline CDR1 and CDR2 sequences are SGHRS and YFSETQ. The CDR3 loop spans 13 amino acids. V was clipped by 4 bases and J by 4 bases; unmatched bases: 4. This CDR3 reads CASSTGGIETQYF. The CDR3 nucleotides read TGCGCCAGCAGCACCGGGGGGATAGAGACCCAGTACTTC. The full variable domain, rest sourced from reference TRBV5-1 and TRBJ2-5, is KAGVTQTPRYLIKTRGQQVTLSCSPISGHRSVSWYQQTPGQGLQFLFEYFSETQRNKGNFPGRFSGRQFSNSRSEMNVSTLELGDSALYLCASSTGGIETQYFGPGTRLLVL.

This clone was found many times. The chain combines TRBV28 with TRBJ1-2; perhaps TRBD1 as D (5 bases). From germline, CDR1 is MDHEN and CDR2 SYDVKM. This CDR3 has 13 amino acids. Trimming took 0 bases from V and 8 from J, leaving 10 bases between them. Here the CDR3 reads CASSLWQGDGYTF. The CDR3 coding sequence is TGTGCCAGCAGTTTATGGCAGGGAGACGGCTACACCTTC.

The chain has TRBV21-1 and TRBJ2-3; TRBD1, as called in the table, went unchecked against the DNA. TRBV21-1 is described as a pseudogene. The CDR3 runs 15 residues. The CDR3 region has the DNA TGTGCCAGCAGCACGACAGGGTCGAGAACAGATACGCAGTATTTT. Its translation is CASSTTGSRTDTQYF.

V usage is TRBV5-4 and J usage is TRBJ1-2; 9 bases are shared with TRBD1. The length of the CDR3 is 16 residues. Germline V gene data show CDR1 as SGHNT and CDR2 as YYREEE (reference sequence). After removal of 2 bases from V and 4 bases from J, the junction contained 9 bases not matched to a gene. The CDR3 region is CASSFPGTGFPYGYTF. CDR3 sequence (DNA): TGTGCCAGCAGCTTCCCCGGGACAGGGTTCCCCTATGGCTACACCTTC. Using reference TRBV5-4 and TRBJ1-2 for the parts outside the CDR3, the full variable domain is ETGVTQSPTHLIKTRGQQVTLRCSSQSGHNTVSWYQQALGQGPQFIFQYYREEENGRGNFPPRFSGLQFPNYSSELNVNALELDDSALYLCASSFPGTGFPYGYTFGSGTRLTVV.